The rows below give T cell receptor beta chains drawn from one sample of a study of blood T cell repertoires in COVID-19. Assay: immunoSEQ multiplex PCR; the TCRdb copy retains only in-frame clones and omits some. The sample has approximately 220,000 clones, around 82% seen once. Source material: peripheral blood. The source is a woman between 70 and 85 years old with acute or convalescent COVID-19. Each CDR3 is given with its conserved first and last residue. The D gene is left open where the match is weak. Not all rows give a size; the values are once, few, many and, for expanded clones, a class.

J gene	V gene	clone size	D gene	CDR3 protein	CDR3 DNA
TRBJ1-1	TRBV18	-	-	CASSLNTEAFF	TGTGCCAGCTCCCTCAACACTGAAGCTTTCTTT
TRBJ2-1	TRBV5-1	once	-	CASSLEIRGYNEQFF	TGCGCCAGCAGCTTGGAAATCAGAGGGTACAATGAGCAGTTCTTC
TRBJ1-2	TRBV25-1	-	-	CASSGTGSHLANYGYTF	TGTGCCAGCAGTGGCACCGGGAGCCACTTAGCTAACTATGGCTACACCTTC
TRBJ1-2	TRBV6-2/TRBV6-3	-	-	CASSYGQIYGYTF	TGTGCCAGCAGTTACGGACAGATCTATGGCTACACCTTC
TRBJ2-2	TRBV4-2	-	-	CASSQEAERAGELFF	TGTGCCAGCAGCCAAGAGGCGGAGAGGGCCGGGGAGCTGTTTTTT
TRBJ2-5	TRBV5-6	-	-	CASSLIGAGGETQYF	TGTGCCAGCAGCTTGATCGGGGCCGGGGGAGAGACCCAGTACTTC
TRBJ1-2	TRBV4-3	few	TRBD1	CASSQVSDRGRYGYTF	TGCGCCAGCAGCCAAGTATCGGACAGGGGCAGGTATGGCTACACCTTC
TRBJ1-6	TRBV19	-	TRBD1	CASRLTGVGNSPLHF	TGTGCCAGTAGGTTGACAGGGGTAGGAAATTCACCCCTCCACTTT
TRBJ2-3	TRBV3-1/TRBV3-2	-	-	CASSLRGGGTDTQYF	TGTGCCAGCAGCCTGAGGGGGGGAGGCACAGATACGCAGTATTTT
TRBJ1-5	TRBV19	-	TRBD1	CASSLTGGQPQHF	TGTGCCAGTAGTCTTACAGGGGGTCAGCCCCAGCATTTT
TRBJ1-3	TRBV5-6	few	-	CASSLASSGNTIYF	TGTGCCAGCAGCTTGGCCTCCTCTGGAAACACCATATATTTT
TRBJ1-1	TRBV5-4	-	-	CASSLGREVNTEAFF	TGTGCCAGCAGCTTGGGACGGGAGGTGAACACTGAAGCTTTCTTT
TRBJ1-4	TRBV5-1	-	TRBD1	CASSLGAGGTTNEKLFF	TGCGCCAGCAGCCTGGGGGCAGGGGGCACAACTAATGAAAAACTGTTTTTT
TRBJ1-3	TRBV4-1	-	TRBD1	CASSLTGTAGNTIYF	TGCGCCAGCAGCCTCACCGGGACAGCTGGAAACACCATATATTTT
TRBJ1-5	TRBV6-6	-	TRBD1	CASSYAGGSNQPQHF	TGTGCCAGCAGTTACGCAGGGGGCAGCAATCAGCCCCAGCATTTT
TRBJ1-1	TRBV2	few	TRBD1	CASVFRQGKSEAFF	TGTGCCAGCGTCTTTAGACAGGGGAAGTCTGAAGCTTTCTTT